This TCR beta chain was found in a study of beta chain features in type 1 diabetes. Points on this clone: Possible read error: a much larger clone is one base away.

A CD45RO/CCR7/CD25/CD127/CD95/CD27 panel sorted naive, central memory, regulatory and stem cell-like memory CD4+ cells. Purities in excess of 95% were seen in all sorted populations. Isolated RNA was reverse transcribed in full, so expressed TCRB transcripts were sequenced. TCRdb's copy holds only in-frame clones and misses some; the assay was immunoSEQ multiplex PCR. This sample has about 320,000 clones, with 11% to 15% found just once. The specimen was central memory CD4+ T cells from blood. The TCR originated in a man in his thirties or forties in good health.

CDR3 bases: TGTGCCAGCGCACCACCGGGACAGGGGGCGGTGGCGACCCAGTACTTC. Its protein is CASAPPGQGAVATQYF. The chain recombines TRBV18 with TRBJ2-5; 12 bases are a match to TRBD1. The CDR3 has 16 amino acids. Germline lookup yields CDR1 KGHSH and CDR2 LQKENI.